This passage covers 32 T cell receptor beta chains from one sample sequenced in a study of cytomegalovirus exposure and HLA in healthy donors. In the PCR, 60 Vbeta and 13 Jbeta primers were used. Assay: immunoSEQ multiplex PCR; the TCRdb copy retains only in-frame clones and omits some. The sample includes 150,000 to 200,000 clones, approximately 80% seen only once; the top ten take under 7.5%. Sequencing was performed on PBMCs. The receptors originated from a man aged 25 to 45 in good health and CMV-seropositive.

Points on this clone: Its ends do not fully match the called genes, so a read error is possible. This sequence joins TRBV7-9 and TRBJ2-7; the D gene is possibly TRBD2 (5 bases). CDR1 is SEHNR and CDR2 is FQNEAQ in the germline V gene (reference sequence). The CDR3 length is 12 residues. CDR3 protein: CSSSLRVYEQYF. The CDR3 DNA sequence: TGTTCCAGCAGCTTGCGGGTCTACGAGCAGTACTTC.

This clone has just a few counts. Written as DNA, the CDR3 is TGTGCCAGCAGCCTAACAGGGCACGAGCAGTACTTC. It encodes CASSLTGHEQYF. The rearrangement joins TRBV14 to TRBJ2-7; perhaps TRBD1 as D (6 bases). V lost 4 bases and J 5 bases, leaving 9 bases between the germline ends. The length of the CDR3 is 12 residues. CDR1 SGHDN and CDR2 FVKESK come from the germline V gene.

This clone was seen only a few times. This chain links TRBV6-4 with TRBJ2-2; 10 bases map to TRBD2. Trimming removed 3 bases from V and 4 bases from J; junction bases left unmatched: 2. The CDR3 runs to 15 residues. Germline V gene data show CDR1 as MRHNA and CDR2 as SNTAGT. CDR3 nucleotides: TGTGCCAGCAGTGAAAGCGGGGGGGCCACCGGGGAGCTGTTTTTT. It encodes CASSESGGATGELFF.

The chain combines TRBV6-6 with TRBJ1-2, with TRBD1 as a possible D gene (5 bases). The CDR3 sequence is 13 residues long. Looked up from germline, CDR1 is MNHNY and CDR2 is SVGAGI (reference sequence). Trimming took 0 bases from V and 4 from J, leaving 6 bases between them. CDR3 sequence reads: CASSYSQGYGYTF. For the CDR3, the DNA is TGTGCCAGCAGTTACTCGCAGGGCTATGGCTACACCTTC.

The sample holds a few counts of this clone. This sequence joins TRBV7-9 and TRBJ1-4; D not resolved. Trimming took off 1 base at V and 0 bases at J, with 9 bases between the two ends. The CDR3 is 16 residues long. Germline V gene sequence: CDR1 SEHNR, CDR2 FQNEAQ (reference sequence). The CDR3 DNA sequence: TGTGCCAGCAGCTTAGTCGCCAGTTCAACTAATGAAAAACTGTTTTTT. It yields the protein CASSLVASSTNEKLFF.

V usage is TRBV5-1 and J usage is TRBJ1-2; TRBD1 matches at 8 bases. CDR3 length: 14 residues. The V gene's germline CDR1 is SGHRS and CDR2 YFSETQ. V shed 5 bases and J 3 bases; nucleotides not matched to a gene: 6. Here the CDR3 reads CASRPGQGDYGYTF. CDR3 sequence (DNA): TGCGCCAGCAGACCAGGACAGGGAGACTATGGCTACACCTTC.

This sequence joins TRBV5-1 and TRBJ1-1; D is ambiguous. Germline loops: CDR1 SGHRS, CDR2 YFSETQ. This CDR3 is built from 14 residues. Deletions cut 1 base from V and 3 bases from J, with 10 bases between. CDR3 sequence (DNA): TGCGCCAGCAGCTTGACTAGTGCGGACACTGAAGCTTTCTTT. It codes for CASSLTSADTEAFF. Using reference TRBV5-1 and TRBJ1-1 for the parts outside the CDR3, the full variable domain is KAGVTQTPRYLIKTRGQQVTLSCSPISGHRSVSWYQQTPGQGLQFLFEYFSETQRNKGNFPGRFSGRQFSNSRSEMNVSTLELGDSALYLCASSLTSADTEAFFGQGTRLTVV.

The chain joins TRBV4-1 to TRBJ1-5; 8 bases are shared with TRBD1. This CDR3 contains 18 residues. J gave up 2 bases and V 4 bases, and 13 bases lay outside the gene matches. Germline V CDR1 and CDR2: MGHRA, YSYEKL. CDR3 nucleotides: TGCGCCAGCAGCCGCGGGGAAGGACAGGGTGTCGGCAATCAGCCCCAGCATTTT. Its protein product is CASSRGEGQGVGNQPQHF.

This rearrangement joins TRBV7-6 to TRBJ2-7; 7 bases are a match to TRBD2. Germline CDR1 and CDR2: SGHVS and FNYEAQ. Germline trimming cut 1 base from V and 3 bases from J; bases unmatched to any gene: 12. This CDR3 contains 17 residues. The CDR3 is CASSLDGRSGVHYEQYF. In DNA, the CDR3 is TGTGCCAGCAGCTTAGACGGGAGGAGTGGCGTCCACTACGAGCAGTACTTC.

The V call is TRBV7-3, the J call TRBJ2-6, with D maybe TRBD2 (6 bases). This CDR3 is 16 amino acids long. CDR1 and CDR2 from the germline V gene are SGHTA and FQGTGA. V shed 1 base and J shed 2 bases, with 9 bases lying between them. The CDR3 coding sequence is TGTGCCAGCAGCTTAATGGGGGGTGCTGGGGCCAACGTCCTGACTTTC. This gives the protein CASSLMGGAGANVLTF.

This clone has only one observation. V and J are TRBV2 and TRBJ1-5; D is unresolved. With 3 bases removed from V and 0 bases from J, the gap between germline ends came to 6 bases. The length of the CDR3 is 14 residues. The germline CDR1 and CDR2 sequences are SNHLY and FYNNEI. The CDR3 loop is CASSDRYSNQPQHF. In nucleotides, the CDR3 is TGTGCCAGCAGTGACCGTTATAGCAATCAGCCCCAGCATTTT.

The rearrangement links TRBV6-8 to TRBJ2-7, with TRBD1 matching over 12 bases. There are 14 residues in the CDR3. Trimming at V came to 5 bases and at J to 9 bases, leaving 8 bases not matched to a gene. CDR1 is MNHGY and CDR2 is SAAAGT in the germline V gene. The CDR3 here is CASSPRDRGLWQYF. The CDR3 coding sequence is TGTGCCAGCAGTCCCCGGGACAGGGGGCTTTGGCAGTACTTC.

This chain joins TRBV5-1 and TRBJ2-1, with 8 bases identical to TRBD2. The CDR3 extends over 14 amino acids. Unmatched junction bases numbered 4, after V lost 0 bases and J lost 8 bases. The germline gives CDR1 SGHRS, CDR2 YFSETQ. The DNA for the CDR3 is TGCGCCAGCAGCTTGGGACTAGCGACGGATGAGCAGTTCTTC. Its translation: CASSLGLATDEQFF.

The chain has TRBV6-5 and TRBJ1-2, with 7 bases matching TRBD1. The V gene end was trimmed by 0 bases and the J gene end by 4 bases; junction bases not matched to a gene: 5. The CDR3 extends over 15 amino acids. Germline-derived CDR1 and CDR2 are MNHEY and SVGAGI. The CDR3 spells CASSYSTGLGYGYTF. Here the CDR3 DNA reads TGTGCCAGCAGTTACTCGACAGGGTTGGGCTATGGCTACACCTTC.

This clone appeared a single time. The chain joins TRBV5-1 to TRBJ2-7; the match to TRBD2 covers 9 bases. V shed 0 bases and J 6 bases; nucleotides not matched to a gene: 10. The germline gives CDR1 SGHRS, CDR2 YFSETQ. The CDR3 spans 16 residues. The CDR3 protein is CASSLVSGGGAFEQYF. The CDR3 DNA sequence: TGCGCCAGCAGCTTGGTTTCGGGCGGGGGGGCTTTCGAGCAGTACTTC.

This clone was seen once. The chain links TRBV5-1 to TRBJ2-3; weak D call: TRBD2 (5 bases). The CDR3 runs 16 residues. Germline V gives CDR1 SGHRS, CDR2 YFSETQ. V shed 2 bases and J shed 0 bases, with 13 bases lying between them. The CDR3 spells CASSFRPAASTDTQYF. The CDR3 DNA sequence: TGCGCCAGCAGCTTTCGTCCAGCGGCTAGCACAGATACGCAGTATTTT.

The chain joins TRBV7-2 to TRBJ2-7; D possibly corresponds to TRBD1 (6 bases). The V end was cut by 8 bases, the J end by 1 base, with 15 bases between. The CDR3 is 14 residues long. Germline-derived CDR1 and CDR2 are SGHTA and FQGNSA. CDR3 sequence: CASGQGLRSYEQYF. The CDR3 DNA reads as TGTGCCAGCGGCCAGGGGCTGAGGTCCTACGAGCAGTACTTC.

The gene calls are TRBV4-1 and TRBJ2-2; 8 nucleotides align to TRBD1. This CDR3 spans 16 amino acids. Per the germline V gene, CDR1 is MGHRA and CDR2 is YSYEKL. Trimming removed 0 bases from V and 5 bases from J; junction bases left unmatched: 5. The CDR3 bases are TGCGCCAGCAGCCAAGATGGACAGGGACGGACCGGGGAGCTGTTTTTT. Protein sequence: CASSQDGQGRTGELFF.

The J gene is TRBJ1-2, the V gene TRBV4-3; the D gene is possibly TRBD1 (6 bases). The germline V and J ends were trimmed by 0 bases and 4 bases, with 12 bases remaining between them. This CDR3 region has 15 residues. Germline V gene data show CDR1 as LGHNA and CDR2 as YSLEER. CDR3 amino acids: CASSQDQLGAYGYTF. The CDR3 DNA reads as TGCGCCAGCAGCCAAGACCAGCTGGGGGCCTATGGCTACACCTTC.

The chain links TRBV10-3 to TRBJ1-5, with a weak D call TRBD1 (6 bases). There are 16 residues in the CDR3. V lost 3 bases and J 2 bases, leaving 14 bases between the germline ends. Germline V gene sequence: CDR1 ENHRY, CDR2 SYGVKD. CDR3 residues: CAISEDGGGGNQPQHF. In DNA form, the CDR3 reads TGTGCCATCAGTGAAGATGGAGGGGGGGGCAATCAGCCCCAGCATTTT.

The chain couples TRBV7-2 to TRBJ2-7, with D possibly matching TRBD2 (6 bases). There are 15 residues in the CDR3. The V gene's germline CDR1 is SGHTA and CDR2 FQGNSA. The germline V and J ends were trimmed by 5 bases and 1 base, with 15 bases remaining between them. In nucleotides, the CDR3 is TGTGCCAGCAGCCTAACGTTAGCGGCGTCCTACGAGCAGTACTTC. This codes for CASSLTLAASYEQYF.

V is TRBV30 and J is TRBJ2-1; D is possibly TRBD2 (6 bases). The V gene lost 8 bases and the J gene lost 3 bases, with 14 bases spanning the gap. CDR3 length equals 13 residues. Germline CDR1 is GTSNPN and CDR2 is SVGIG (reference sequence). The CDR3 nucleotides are TGTGCCCAAAGTGGCGGGGTCTACAATGAGCAGTTCTTC. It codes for CAQSGGVYNEQFF.

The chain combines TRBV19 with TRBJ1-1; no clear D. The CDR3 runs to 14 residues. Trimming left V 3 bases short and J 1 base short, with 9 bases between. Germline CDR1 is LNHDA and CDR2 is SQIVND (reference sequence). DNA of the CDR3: TGTGCCAGTAGTATGCAACTACAGAACACTGAAGCTTTCTTT. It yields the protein CASSMQLQNTEAFF.

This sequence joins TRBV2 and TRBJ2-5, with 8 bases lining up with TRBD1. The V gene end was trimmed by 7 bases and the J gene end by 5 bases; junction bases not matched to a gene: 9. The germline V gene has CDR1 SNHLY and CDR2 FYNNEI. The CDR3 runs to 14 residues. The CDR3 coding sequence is TGTGCCAGCACAAGGACAGGGCGGTTGGAGACCCAGTACTTC. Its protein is CASTRTGRLETQYF.

The CDR3 sequence is CASSVQTYNEQFF. The CDR3 nucleotides read TGTGCCAGCAGTGTCCAGACATACAATGAGCAGTTCTTC. The V gene is TRBV27, the J gene TRBJ2-1; no clear D gene. The V gene lost 5 bases and the J gene lost 4 bases, with 9 bases spanning the gap. Germline V gene sequence: CDR1 MNHEY, CDR2 SMNVEV (reference sequence). The CDR3 runs to 13 residues.

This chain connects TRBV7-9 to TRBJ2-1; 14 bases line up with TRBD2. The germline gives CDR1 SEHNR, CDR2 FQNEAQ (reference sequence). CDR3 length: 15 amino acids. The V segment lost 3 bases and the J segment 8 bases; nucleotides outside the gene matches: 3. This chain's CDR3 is CASSLTSGRGYEQFF. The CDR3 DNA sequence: TGTGCCAGCAGCTTGACTAGCGGGAGGGGCTATGAGCAGTTCTTC. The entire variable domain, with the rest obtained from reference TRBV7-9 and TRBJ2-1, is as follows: DTGVSQNPRHKITKRGQNVTFRCDPISEHNRLYWYRQTLGQGPEFLTYFQNEAQLEKSRLLSDRFSAERPKGSFSTLEIQRTEQGDSAMYLCASSLTSGRGYEQFFGPGTRLTVL.

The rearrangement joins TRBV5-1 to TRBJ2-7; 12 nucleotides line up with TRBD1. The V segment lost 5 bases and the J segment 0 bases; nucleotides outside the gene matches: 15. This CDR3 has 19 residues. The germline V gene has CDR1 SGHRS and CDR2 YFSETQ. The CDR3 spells CASSNDPGQGASSSYEQYF. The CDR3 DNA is TGCGCCAGCAGTAACGATCCGGGACAGGGGGCTAGCAGCTCCTACGAGCAGTACTTC.

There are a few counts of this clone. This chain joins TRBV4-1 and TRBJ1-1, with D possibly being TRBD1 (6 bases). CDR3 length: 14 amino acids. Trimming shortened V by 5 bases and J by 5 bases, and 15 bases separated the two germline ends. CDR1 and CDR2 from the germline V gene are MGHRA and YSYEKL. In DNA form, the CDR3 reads TGCGCCAGCAGCAGGGGGGGGGTAAGGACTGAAGCTTTCTTT. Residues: CASSRGGVRTEAFF.

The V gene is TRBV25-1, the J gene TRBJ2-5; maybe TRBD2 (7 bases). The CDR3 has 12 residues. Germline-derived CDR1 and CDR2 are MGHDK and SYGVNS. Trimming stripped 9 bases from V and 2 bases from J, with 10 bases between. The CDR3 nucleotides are TGTGCCAGGGGAGGGGGGCAAGAGACCCAGTACTTC. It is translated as CARGGGQETQYF.

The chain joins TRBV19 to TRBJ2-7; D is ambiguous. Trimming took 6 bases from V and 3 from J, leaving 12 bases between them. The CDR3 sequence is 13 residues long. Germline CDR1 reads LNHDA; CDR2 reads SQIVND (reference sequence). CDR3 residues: CASSPPNGYEQYF. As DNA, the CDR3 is TGTGCCAGTAGCCCTCCGAACGGCTACGAGCAGTACTTC.

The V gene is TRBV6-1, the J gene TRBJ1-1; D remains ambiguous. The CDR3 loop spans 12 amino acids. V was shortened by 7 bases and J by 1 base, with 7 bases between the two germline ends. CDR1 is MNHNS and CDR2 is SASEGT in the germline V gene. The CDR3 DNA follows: TGTGCCAGCAAAACCGGGAACACTGAAGCTTTCTTT. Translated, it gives CASKTGNTEAFF.

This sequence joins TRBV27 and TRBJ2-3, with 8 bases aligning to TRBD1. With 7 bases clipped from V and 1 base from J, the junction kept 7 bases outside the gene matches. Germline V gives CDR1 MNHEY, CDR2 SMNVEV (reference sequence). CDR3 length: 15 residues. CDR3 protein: CASTLTGQGTDTQYF. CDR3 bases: TGTGCCAGCACCCTTACGGGACAGGGCACAGATACGCAGTATTTT.